This T cell receptor beta chain is from a study of cytomegalovirus exposure and HLA in healthy donors. Concerning this clone itself: Its antigen remains unknown.

Germline V CDR1 and CDR2: SGDLS, YYNGEE. V gave up 0 bases and J gave up 1 base, with 14 bases separating them. The CDR3 runs to 16 residues. It was with 60 Vbeta and 13 Jbeta primers that the PCR ran. Clones were read by immunoSEQ multiplex PCR, and TCRdb kept only the in-frame ones, dropping some. The table has fewer than 250,000 clones, roughly 75% seen once. Broader study findings: A later analysis linked a missense variant in DCLRE1C to the trimming of TCR beta V and J genes. Follow-up analysis found HLA locus-dependent TCR association rates, highest for DRB1 and lowest for HLA-C.

J is TRBJ2-7 and V is TRBV9; TRBD1 is a possible D gene (5 bases). The sample taken for sequencing was PBMCs. The receptor's source is a man between 25 and 39 years old in good health and CMV-seropositive. The DNA for the CDR3 is TGTGCCAGCAGCGTAGTCCCCTCGGCAGGGTCCTACGAGCAGTACTTC. Its translation: CASSVVPSAGSYEQYF. Using reference TRBV9 and TRBJ2-7 for the parts outside the CDR3, the full variable domain is DSGVTQTPKHLITATGQRVTLRCSPRSGDLSVYWYQQSLDQGLQFLIQYYNGEERAKGNILERFSAQQFPDLHSELNLSSLELGDSALYFCASSVVPSAGSYEQYFGPGTRLTVT.